One and the same sample provided the 17 T cell receptor beta chains below, sequenced in a study of response to subunit inactivated influenza vaccine. TCRdb passed the RT-PCR reads through MiXCR, listing each CDR3 protein once. This sample has a few hundred thousand distinct CDR3 sequences, with approximately 15% found just once. The source material was PBMCs from blood, sampled 11 to 12 days after vaccination. The receptor source for this set is a man over 45 who received an inactivated influenza vaccine.

J is TRBJ2-7 and V is TRBV3-1; no definite D call. This CDR3 contains 16 residues. Per germline, CDR1 LGHDT and CDR2 YNNKEL (reference sequence). Trimming removed 0 bases at V and 3 bases at J, with 15 bases between. The CDR3 DNA sequence: TGTGCCAGCAGCCAAGATTTAACAGCGTCGTTCTACGAGCAGTACTTC. Translating it yields CASSQDLTASFYEQYF.

This clonotype was counted between two and nine times. V is TRBV29-1 and J is TRBJ2-5; tentatively, D is TRBD2 (5 bases). V shed 6 bases and J shed 0 bases, with 11 bases lying between them. Germline CDR1 reads SQVTM; CDR2 reads ANQGSEA. The CDR3 length is 13 residues. The CDR3 spells CSVFGLYQETQYF. The CDR3 DNA is TGCAGCGTATTCGGACTGTACCAAGAGACCCAGTACTTC.

This clonotype has at least ten counts. The V and J genes are TRBV12-3 or TRBV12-4 and TRBJ2-1; TRBD2 matches 12 bases. V lost 6 bases to trimming and J lost 9 bases; unmatched junction nucleotides: 3. This CDR3 spans 13 amino acids. In DNA, the CDR3 is TGTGCCAGCAGCCCGGGACTAGCGGGTGAGCAGTTCTTC. Encoded protein: CASSPGLAGEQFF.

This clonotype was detected a few times. The V and J genes are TRBV4-2 and TRBJ2-5; a possible D gene is TRBD1 (6 bases). The CDR3 runs 14 residues. Germline CDR1 LGHNA, CDR2 YNFKEQ. The V gene lost 1 base and the J gene lost 5 bases, with 11 bases spanning the gap. This CDR3 is CASSQGQGLETQYF. The DNA for the CDR3 is TGTGCCAGCAGCCAAGGGCAGGGGTTGGAGACCCAGTACTTC.

The chain carries TRBV20-1 and TRBJ1-5; D gene ambiguous. V lost 6 bases and J 1 base, leaving 16 bases between the germline ends. The CDR3 extends over 15 amino acids. Germline lookup yields CDR1 DFQATT and CDR2 SNEGSKA (reference sequence). As DNA, the CDR3 is TGCAGTGCCATGTGGGGTACGAGGAGCAATCAGCCCCAGCATTTT. Its translation is CSAMWGTRSNQPQHF.

The rearrangement links TRBV12-3 or TRBV12-4 to TRBJ1-5; D is uncertain. The CDR3 sequence is 13 residues long. V was trimmed by 5 bases and J by 4 bases, leaving 9 bases between them. As DNA, the CDR3 is TGTGCCAGCAGTCCACGACCTAATCAGCCCCAGCATTTT. Its protein product is CASSPRPNQPQHF.

The V call is TRBV28, the J call TRBJ2-7, with TRBD1 matching 7 bases. V was pared by 4 bases and J by 2 bases, with 8 bases of the junction left unmatched. The germline gives CDR1 MDHEN, CDR2 SYDVKM. The CDR3 runs to 15 residues. The DNA for the CDR3 is TGTGCCAGCAGTTACAGGGGCCCCCCAACCTACGAGCAGTACTTC. It codes for CASSYRGPPTYEQYF.

This clonotype has ten or more counts. The CDR3 nucleotides read TGTGCCAGCAGCCACGGTAGCGGGAGGGCAGAGCTGTTTTTT. Residues: CASSHGSGRAELFF. V usage is TRBV12-3 or TRBV12-4 and J usage is TRBJ2-2; 11 bases map to TRBD2. This CDR3 has 14 residues. The junction had 8 bases not matched to a gene; V was cut back by 6 bases and J by 11 bases.

This clonotype appeared a few times. The chain is built from TRBV7-3 and TRBJ2-7; D is possibly TRBD1 (5 bases). CDR3 length: 13 residues. Germline loops: CDR1 SGHTA, CDR2 FQGTGA. The V gene lost 3 bases and the J gene lost 9 bases, with 15 bases spanning the gap. The CDR3 here is CASSLGPSGGQYF. Here the CDR3 DNA reads TGTGCCAGCAGCTTGGGGCCCTCTGGTGGGCAGTACTTC.

In this sample, this clonotype turned up many times. CDR3 coding DNA: TGTGCCAGCAGCTCAGGACTAGCGGGGGGGCAGAACACCGGGGAGCTGTTTTTT. Translated: CASSSGLAGGQNTGELFF. V usage is TRBV11-2 and J usage is TRBJ2-2, with 15 nucleotides matching TRBD2. Germline CDR1 is SGHAT and CDR2 is FQNNGV. The CDR3 covers 18 residues. V lost 4 bases to trimming and J lost 1 base; unmatched junction nucleotides: 4. The full variable domain, in which reference TRBV11-2 and TRBJ2-2 provide the parts outside the CDR3, is EAGVAQSPRYKIIEKRQSVAFWCNPISGHATLYWYQQILGQGPKLLIQFQNNGVVDDSQLPKDRFSAERLKGVDSTLKIQPAKLEDSAVYLCASSSGLAGGQNTGELFFGEGSRLTVL.

The chain carries TRBV7-2 and TRBJ2-5; D is ambiguous. Germline values: CDR1 SGHTA, CDR2 FQGNSA. The CDR3 contains 16 residues. Deletions cut 5 bases from V and 4 bases from J, with 20 bases between. Here the CDR3 DNA reads TGTGCCAGCAGCACCAGCCTAGGAGCGTTCGGAGAGACCCAGTACTTC. Protein product: CASSTSLGAFGETQYF.

About this clonotype: This clone may be a read error of a much larger clone one base away. This rearrangement joins TRBV20-1 to TRBJ1-5, with unresolved D. CDR1 DFQATT and CDR2 SNEGSKA come from the germline V gene (reference sequence). V lost 3 bases, J lost 7 bases, and 13 bases lay in between. This CDR3 comprises 13 residues. CDR3 residues: CSASLGPGQPQHF. CDR3 nucleotides: TGCAGTGCTAGCTTAGGGCCAGGACAGCCCCAGCATTTT.

Concerning this clonotype itself: This sequence may be a read error, since a much larger clone differs from it by one base. This CDR3 is CASSLAFFVQGVTEAFF. The CDR3 DNA is TGCGCCAGCAGCTTGGCCTTCTTCGTTCAGGGGGTTACTGAAGCTTTCTTT. This chain connects TRBV5-1 to TRBJ1-1, with 7 bases matching TRBD1. Trimming cost V 0 bases and J 5 bases; bases outside gene matches: 13. Germline V gene sequence: CDR1 SGHRS, CDR2 YFSETQ. The CDR3 covers 17 residues. Full variable domain (outside the CDR3, taken from reference TRBV5-1 and TRBJ1-1): KAGVTQTPRYLIKTRGQQVTLSCSPISGHRSVSWYQQTPGQGLQFLFEYFSETQRNKGNFPGRFSGRQFSNSRSEMNVSTLELGDSALYLCASSLAFFVQGVTEAFFGQGTRLTVV.

This clonotype was seen a handful of times. J is TRBJ1-2 and V is TRBV6-1; the D gene is possibly TRBD1 (5 bases). The CDR3 sequence is 14 residues long. CDR1 and CDR2 from the germline V gene are MNHNS and SASEGT. V was shortened by 6 bases and J by 6 bases, with 17 bases between the two germline ends. CDR3 loop: CASSTGWAGNGYTF. The DNA of the CDR3 is TGTGCCAGCAGCACTGGATGGGCAGGGAATGGCTACACCTTC.

V usage is TRBV6-2 or TRBV6-3 and J usage is TRBJ2-3; 9 positions agree with TRBD2. CDR3 length: 14 amino acids. V was clipped by 4 bases and J by 6 bases; unmatched bases: 5. Germline lookup yields CDR1 MNHEY and CDR2 SVGEGT. Here the CDR3 DNA reads TGTGCCAGCAGTTCGGGACTAGCTGTGGATACGCAGTATTTT. This gives the protein CASSSGLAVDTQYF.

The table lists this clonotype with a few counts. V is TRBV4-3 and J is TRBJ1-2, with D perhaps matching TRBD1 (5 bases). The germline V gene encodes CDR1 LGHNA and CDR2 YSLEER. V lost 0 bases to trimming and J lost 4 bases, with 12 bases between them. The CDR3 has 15 residues. In nucleotides, the CDR3 is TGCGCCAGCAGCCAAGATCCCGACAGATCCTATGGCTACACCTTC. The encoded protein is CASSQDPDRSYGYTF.

This clonotype was seen a few times. The chain employs TRBV28 and TRBJ2-4; 8 nucleotides line up with TRBD1. The J segment lost 2 bases and the V segment lost 7 bases, leaving 7 bases of the junction unmatched. The germline V gene has CDR1 MDHEN and CDR2 SYDVKM. CDR3 size: 15 residues. This CDR3 reads CASKQGGVTKNIQYF. The CDR3 bases are TGTGCCAGCAAACAGGGGGGTGTGACCAAAAACATTCAGTACTTC. The entire variable domain, with the rest obtained from reference TRBV28 and TRBJ2-4, is as follows: DVKVTQSSRYLVKRTGEKVFLECVQDMDHENMFWYRQDPGLGLRLIYFSYDVKMKEKGDIPEGYSVSREKKERFSLILESASTNQTSMYLCASKQGGVTKNIQYFGAGTRLSVL.